This TCR beta chain was profiled in a study of T cell changes during pregnancy in multiple sclerosis. Germline values: CDR1 SEHNR, CDR2 FQNEAQ (reference sequence). The CDR3 covers 14 residues. V trimming: 3 bases; J trimming: 4 bases; junction bases outside the gene matches: 5. Assay used: immunoSEQ multiplex PCR; TCRdb lists only in-frame clones, some missing. Here the sample spans approximately 37,000 clones, more than 85% being singletons. The sequence came from a female donor with multiple sclerosis, enrolled in a pregnancy study. The chain joins TRBV7-9 to TRBJ1-2; 7 nucleotides agree with TRBD1. Sample: CD4+ T cells from peripheral blood mononuclear cells, taken in the third trimester of pregnancy. The CDR3 spells CASSFTGTVYGYTF. For the CDR3, the DNA is TGTGCCAGCAGCTTTACCGGGACAGTCTATGGCTACACCTTC.